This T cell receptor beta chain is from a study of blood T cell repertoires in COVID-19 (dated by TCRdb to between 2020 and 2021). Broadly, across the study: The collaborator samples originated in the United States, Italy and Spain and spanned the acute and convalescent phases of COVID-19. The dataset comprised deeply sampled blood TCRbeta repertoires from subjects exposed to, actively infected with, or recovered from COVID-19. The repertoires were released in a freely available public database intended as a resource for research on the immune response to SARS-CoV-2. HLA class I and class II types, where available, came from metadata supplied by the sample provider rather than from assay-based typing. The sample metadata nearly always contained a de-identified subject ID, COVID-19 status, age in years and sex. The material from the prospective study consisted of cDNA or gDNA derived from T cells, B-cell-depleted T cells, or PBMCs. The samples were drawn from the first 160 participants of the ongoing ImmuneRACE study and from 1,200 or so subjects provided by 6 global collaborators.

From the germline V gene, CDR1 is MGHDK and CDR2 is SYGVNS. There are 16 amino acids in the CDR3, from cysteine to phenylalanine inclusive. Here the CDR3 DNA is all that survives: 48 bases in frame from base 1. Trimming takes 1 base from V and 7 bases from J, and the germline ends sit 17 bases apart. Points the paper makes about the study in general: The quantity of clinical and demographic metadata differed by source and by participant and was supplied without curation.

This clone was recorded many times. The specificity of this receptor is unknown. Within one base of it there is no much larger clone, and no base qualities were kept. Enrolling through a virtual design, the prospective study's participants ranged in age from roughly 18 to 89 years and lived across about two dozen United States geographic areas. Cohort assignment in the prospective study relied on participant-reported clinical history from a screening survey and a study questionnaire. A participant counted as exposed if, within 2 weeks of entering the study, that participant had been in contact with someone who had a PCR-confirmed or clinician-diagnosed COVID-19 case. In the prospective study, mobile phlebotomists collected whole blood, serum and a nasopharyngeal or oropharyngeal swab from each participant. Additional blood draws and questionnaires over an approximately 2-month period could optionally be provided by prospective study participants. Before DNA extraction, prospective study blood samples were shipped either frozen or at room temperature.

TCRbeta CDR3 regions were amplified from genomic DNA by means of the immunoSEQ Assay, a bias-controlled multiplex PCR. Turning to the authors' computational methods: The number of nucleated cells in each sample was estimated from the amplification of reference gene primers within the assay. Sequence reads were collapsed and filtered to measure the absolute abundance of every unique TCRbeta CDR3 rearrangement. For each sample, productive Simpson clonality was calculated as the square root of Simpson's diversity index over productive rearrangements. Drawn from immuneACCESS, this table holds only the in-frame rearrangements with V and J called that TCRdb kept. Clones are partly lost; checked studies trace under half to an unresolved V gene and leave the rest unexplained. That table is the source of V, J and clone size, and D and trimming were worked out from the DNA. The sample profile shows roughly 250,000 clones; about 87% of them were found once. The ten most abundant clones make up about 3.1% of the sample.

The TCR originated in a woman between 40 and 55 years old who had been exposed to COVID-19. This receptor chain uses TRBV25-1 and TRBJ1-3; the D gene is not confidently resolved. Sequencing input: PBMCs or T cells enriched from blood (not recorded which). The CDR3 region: CASSESNRDGWNTIYF. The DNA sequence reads TGTGCCAGCAGTGAATCTAATCGCGACGGGTGGAACACCATATATTTT.